The 23 T cell receptor beta chains below all came from one sample that was sequenced in a study of T cell clonality in common variable immunodeficiency. The assay was immunoSEQ multiplex PCR, and TCRdb's table has in-frame clones only and misses some. The repertoire shows over 55,000 clones, none seen only once; the top ten take approximately 1.6%. The sequencing input was peripheral blood mononuclear cells. Receptors were obtained from a person aged 18 to 70 in good health.

This clone was seen ten or more times. Sequencing ends 3 residues short of the CDR3 end; the germline J gene provides the rest. This chain connects TRBV19 to TRBJ2-4, with TRBD1 matching over 9 bases. The V gene end was trimmed by 6 bases and the J gene end by 0 bases; junction bases not matched to a gene: 15. Looked up from germline, CDR1 is LNHDA and CDR2 is SQIVND (reference sequence). There are 19 residues in the CDR3. Incomplete CDR3 DNA: TGTGCCAGTAGCCCCCGACGGGACAGGGTCCTCTTAGCCAAAAACATT. Translating gives CASSPRRDRVLLAKNI. The whole CDR3 reads CASSPRRDRVLLAKNIQYF.

This clone was seen ten or more times. With the read ending 3 residues before the CDR3 end, the germline J gene is used to fill in that end. The identical CDR3 is also encoded by other nucleotide sequences in the sample. The rearrangement joins TRBV5-4 to TRBJ1-1, with 7 positions matching TRBD1. Per the germline V gene, CDR1 is SGHNT and CDR2 is YYREEE (reference sequence). The CDR3 is made up of 13 amino acids. The ends lost 4 bases at V and 5 bases at J; junction bases unmatched: 5. CDR3 in amino acids: CASSPYRGTEAFF. The DNA read from the CDR3 is TGTGCCAGCAGCCCTTACAGGGGAACTGAA.

Notes on this clone: Read sequence stops 3 residues before the CDR3 end, and the germline J gene provides the missing end. The chain recombines TRBV19 with TRBJ1-3; 8 bases are a match to TRBD1. The V gene end was trimmed by 6 bases and the J gene end by 0 bases; junction bases not matched to a gene: 4. The V gene's germline CDR1 is LNHDA and CDR2 SQIVND (reference sequence). The CDR3 has 15 residues. The CDR3 bases that were read are TGTGCCAGTAGAGACAGGGGAAACTCTGGAAACACC. It codes for CASRDRGNSGNT. The CDR3 in full is CASRDRGNSGNTIYF. The full variable domain, its missing parts supplied by reference TRBV19 and TRBJ1-3, is DGGITQSPKYLFRKEGQNVTLSCEQNLNHDAMYWYRQDPGQGLRLIYYSQIVNDFQKGDIAEGYSVSREKKESFPLTVTSAQKNPTAFYLCASRDRGNSGNTIYFGEGSWLTVV.

This clone was detected many times. The CDR3 goes on 3 residues after the read ends, and that part is filled in from the germline J gene. The chain couples TRBV19 to TRBJ2-1; the D gene is possibly TRBD1 (5 bases). The CDR3 covers 12 residues. Trimming cost V 8 bases and J 1 base, with 6 bases left between them. CDR1 and CDR2 (germline): LNHDA, SQIVND (reference sequence). CDR3 protein: CASSGSYNEQFF. CDR3 bases read: TGTGCCAGTTCAGGGTCCTACAATGAG.

This clone was counted at least ten times. With the read ending 3 residues before the CDR3 end, the germline J gene is used to fill in that end. V is TRBV7-2 and J is TRBJ2-7, with D unresolved. V lost 1 base, J lost 5 bases, and 12 bases lay in between. Germline assignment: CDR1 SGHTA and CDR2 FQGNSA. This CDR3 is built from 14 residues. CDR3 residues: CASSLEGRHDEQYF. Partial CDR3 DNA: TGTGCCAGCAGCTTAGAGGGCCGACACGACGAG.

This clone was observed many times. Incomplete CDR3 DNA: TGCAGTGCTGGGGACAGGGCTCACTACGAG. It translates to CSAGDRAHYE. The CDR3 in its entirety is CSAGDRAHYEQYF. The chain joins TRBV20-1 to TRBJ2-7; 9 nucleotides line up with TRBD1. The read stops 3 residues short of the end of the CDR3; the missing end is completed from the germline J gene. Germline lookup yields CDR1 DFQATT and CDR2 SNEGSKA (reference sequence). This CDR3 has 13 amino acids. Trimming at V came to 5 bases and at J to 3 bases, leaving 5 bases not matched to a gene.

This clone was counted ten times or more. The read is 3 residues too short to cover the CDR3 end, so that end is filled in from the germline J gene. This chain links TRBV7-2 with TRBJ2-7; 10 bases are a match to TRBD1. Germline V CDR1 and CDR2: SGHTA, FQGNSA. The CDR3 sequence is 15 residues long. Trimming cost V 5 bases and J 1 base; bases outside gene matches: 5. The CDR3 sequence: CASSARQGASYEQYF. Incomplete CDR3 DNA: TGTGCCAGCAGCGCCCGACAGGGGGCGTCCTACGAG.

The table lists this clone with many counts. Read coverage stops 3 residues before the CDR3 terminus; the germline J gene supplies the remainder. V is TRBV20-1 and J is TRBJ2-1; TRBD2 matches 9 bases. Germline assignment: CDR1 DFQATT and CDR2 SNEGSKA (reference sequence). The CDR3 extends over 16 amino acids. The trim removed 0 bases at V and 9 bases at J, leaving 12 bases unmatched. The CDR3 loop reads CSARDSRSGSRGEQFF. The sequenced part of the CDR3 DNA is TGCAGTGCTAGAGATTCACGTAGCGGGAGTCGCGGTGAG.

This clone was detected many times. The missing CDR3 end, 3 residues past where the read stops, is filled in from the germline J gene. This sequence joins TRBV6-1 and TRBJ2-7; D is ambiguous. V gave up 0 bases and J gave up 2 bases, with 5 bases separating them. In germline, CDR1 is MNHNS, CDR2 SASEGT. The CDR3 loop spans 13 amino acids. Partial CDR3 DNA: TGTGCCAGCAGTGAAGCCAGAACCTACGAG. This gives the protein CASSEARTYE. From start to end, the CDR3 is CASSEARTYEQYF.

This clone has a count of ten or more. From the germline J gene comes the end of the CDR3, since the read stops 3 residues before it. The chain couples TRBV29-1 to TRBJ1-1; D is ambiguous. Trimming cost V 1 base and J 1 base, with 19 bases left between them. This CDR3 comprises 17 residues. The germline V gene encodes CDR1 SQVTM and CDR2 ANQGSEA. CDR3 sequence: CSVEVVEVKKGNTEAFF. The sequenced CDR3 bases are TGCAGCGTTGAAGTGGTTGAGGTGAAGAAGGGGAACACTGAA.

This clone was picked up many times. The read gets to within 3 residues of the CDR3 end, and the germline J gene fills in the rest. The rearrangement joins TRBV5-4 to TRBJ2-6; D is uncertain. Deletions cut 5 bases from V and 0 bases from J, with 9 bases between. This CDR3 has 15 amino acids. The V gene's germline CDR1 is SGHNT and CDR2 YYREEE (reference sequence). This chain's CDR3 is CASRAANSGANVLTF. Partial CDR3 DNA: TGTGCCAGCAGAGCAGCGAACTCTGGGGCCAACGTC. Full variable domain (outside the CDR3, taken from reference TRBV5-4 and TRBJ2-6): ETGVTQSPTHLIKTRGQQVTLRCSSQSGHNTVSWYQQALGQGPQFIFQYYREEENGRGNFPPRFSGLQFPNYSSELNVNALELDDSALYLCASRAANSGANVLTFGAGSRLTVL.

This clone was counted many times. The CDR3 extends 3 residues past the end of the read, so its final part is completed from the germline J gene. V gene TRBV20-1 combines with J gene TRBJ1-2; 8 positions match TRBD1. V lost 1 base to trimming and J lost 2 bases; unmatched junction nucleotides: 6. The CDR3 consists of 15 residues. The germline gives CDR1 DFQATT, CDR2 SNEGSKA (reference sequence). CDR3 in amino acids: CSARATRQGNYGYTF. Incomplete CDR3 DNA: TGCAGTGCTAGAGCTACACGACAGGGGAACTATGGC.

This clone came up many times. The DNA read from the CDR3 is TGTGCCAGCAGTTTAGTACTAGCGGGTAGCACAGATACG. Its protein is CASSLVLAGSTDT. The whole CDR3 sequence is CASSLVLAGSTDTQYF. The rearrangement joins TRBV12-3 or TRBV12-4 to TRBJ2-3; 9 positions match TRBD2. The sequenced fragment ends 3 residues before the CDR3 boundary, so the rest is inferred from the germline J gene. The CDR3 covers 16 residues. Germline trimming cut 1 base from V and 0 bases from J; bases unmatched to any gene: 2.

This clone was seen repeatedly, ten times or more. The read stops 3 residues short of the end of the CDR3; the missing end is completed from the germline J gene. This sequence joins TRBV7-6 and TRBJ2-3, with D tentatively TRBD2 (6 bases). With 3 bases removed from V and 0 bases from J, the gap between germline ends came to 10 bases. The germline gives CDR1 SGHVS, CDR2 FNYEAQ. The CDR3 loop spans 15 amino acids. The CDR3 is CASSLSGFSTDTQYF. Incomplete CDR3 DNA: TGTGCCAGCAGCTTGAGCGGGTTTAGCACAGATACG.

This clone was seen ten or more times. The CDR3 end is not reached by the read, which stops 3 residues before it; the germline J gene fills it in. The chain uses TRBV2 and TRBJ2-6, with 12 bases identical to TRBD1. This CDR3 is built from 17 residues. Germline assignment: CDR1 SNHLY and CDR2 FYNNEI. Trimming at V came to 9 bases and at J to 4 bases, leaving 10 bases not matched to a gene. CDR3 DNA (partial): TGTGCCAGTAATCCGGGACAGGGGGCGAGAGGGGCCAACGTC. Translating gives CASNPGQGARGANV. The full CDR3 is CASNPGQGARGANVLTF.

In its sample, this clone was seen a few times. The CDR3 end is not reached by the read, which stops 3 residues before it; the germline J gene fills it in. The chain couples TRBV20-1 to TRBJ2-1; 7 positions agree with TRBD2. This CDR3 is built from 16 residues. Germline CDR1 reads DFQATT; CDR2 reads SNEGSKA (reference sequence). The V and J ends lost 0 bases and 0 bases, in that order; junction bases with no gene match: 5. CDR3 bases read: TGCAGTGCTAGAGACCCGGGCGGGGGCTCCTACAATGAG. This encodes CSARDPGGGSYNE. The entire CDR3 reads CSARDPGGGSYNEQFF.

This clone was picked up many times. The read comes to an end 3 residues before the CDR3 does, leaving the germline J gene to fill in the end. This chain connects TRBV5-1 to TRBJ2-7; tentatively, D is TRBD1 (7 bases). Per germline, CDR1 SGHRS and CDR2 YFSETQ. CDR3 size: 15 residues. With 4 bases removed from V and 0 bases from J, the gap between germline ends came to 14 bases. CDR3 bases read: TGCGCCAGCAGCGCGGGACAGATTCTCTCCTACGAG. It is translated as CASSAGQILSYE. The CDR3 in its entirety is CASSAGQILSYEQYF.

This clone was counted ten times or more. The sequenced CDR3 bases are TGTGCCACCAGCAGAGAGAGGGCGGGAGGGCCCTCCGGGGAG. Translation gives CATSRERAGGPSGE. The complete CDR3 protein is CATSRERAGGPSGELFF. The chain recombines TRBV15 with TRBJ2-2, with TRBD2 identical over 9 bases. From the germline J gene comes the end of the CDR3, since the read stops 3 residues before it. The germline V gene has CDR1 LNHNV and CDR2 YYDKDF (reference sequence). The CDR3 has 17 amino acids. The V segment lost 0 bases and the J segment 6 bases; nucleotides outside the gene matches: 8.

This clone was detected ten times or more. The CDR3 extends 3 residues past the end of the read, so its final part is completed from the germline J gene. This chain joins TRBV5-1 and TRBJ2-1, with 8 bases matching TRBD2. Germline-derived CDR1 and CDR2 are SGHRS and YFSETQ. CDR3 length: 15 amino acids. V gave up 1 base and J gave up 8 bases; unmatched junction bases: 8. This CDR3 is CASSLWSGRVDEQFF. The sequenced part of the CDR3 DNA is TGCGCCAGCAGCTTGTGGAGCGGGAGAGTCGATGAG.

This clone was counted many times. The sequence runs out 3 residues before the end of the CDR3; the remainder is reconstructed from the germline J gene. V is TRBV7-9 and J is TRBJ2-1, with D perhaps matching TRBD1 (5 bases). CDR1 is SEHNR, CDR2 FQNEAQ, per germline (reference sequence). CDR3 length: 13 amino acids. Trimming shortened V by 2 bases and J by 6 bases, and 8 bases separated the two germline ends. CDR3 region: CASSLPGFNEQFF. The CDR3 bases that were read are TGTGCCAGCAGCTTACCAGGGTTCAATGAG.

This clone was counted ten times or more. The CDR3 is cut off 3 residues early in the read; its end comes from the germline J gene. The V gene is TRBV30, the J gene TRBJ1-1, with D possibly TRBD1 on 6 matching bases. The ends were cut back, 1 base at V and 0 bases at J, with 9 bases in the middle. Germline loops: CDR1 GTSNPN, CDR2 SVGIG (reference sequence). The CDR3 has 14 amino acids. The CDR3: CAWSGGTLNTEAFF. CDR3 DNA (partial): TGTGCCTGGAGTGGGGGGACACTGAACACTGAA. Drawing the rest from reference TRBV30 and TRBJ1-1, the complete variable domain is SQTIHQWPATLVQPVGSPLSLECTVEGTSNPNLYWYRQAAGRGLQLLFYSVGIGQISSEVPQNLSASRPQDRQFILSSKKLLLSDSGFYLCAWSGGTLNTEAFFGQGTRLTVV.

This clone was counted ten times or more. Read data end 3 residues before the CDR3 end; the end is taken from the germline J gene. The J gene is TRBJ2-1, the V gene TRBV7-3, with D hard to call. There are 13 residues in the CDR3. Germline V gives CDR1 SGHTA, CDR2 FQGTGA. With 2 bases removed from V and 5 bases from J, the gap between germline ends came to 7 bases. CDR3 region: CASSLARDNEQFF. CDR3 DNA, as far as it was read: TGTGCCAGCAGCTTAGCACGGGACAATGAG.

This clone was seen many times. The read halts 3 residues ahead of the CDR3 end, with the missing end drawn from the germline J gene. V usage is TRBV6-2 or TRBV6-3 and J usage is TRBJ1-2; 7 bases are a match to TRBD1. Trimming cost V 2 bases and J 4 bases; bases outside gene matches: 7. Germline values: CDR1 MNHEY, CDR2 SVGEGT. The CDR3 runs to 15 residues. CDR3 residues: CASSYREQGSYGYTF. The sequenced part of the CDR3 DNA is TGTGCCAGCAGTTACCGGGAACAGGGGAGCTATGGC.